The TCR beta chain under discussion was sequenced for a study of blood T cell repertoires in COVID-19. The CDR3 is made up of 15 amino acids. V gave up 0 bases and J gave up 0 bases, with 7 bases separating them. Per germline, CDR1 SGDLS and CDR2 YYNGEE. The assay was immunoSEQ multiplex PCR, and TCRdb's table has in-frame clones only and misses some. The sample has 60,000 to 80,000 clones; more than 75% are singletons. This chain links TRBV9 with TRBJ1-3; D unclear. The sequence came from a man in his 70s with acute or convalescent COVID-19. Source material: peripheral blood. CDR3 in amino acids: CASSVEARSGNTIYF. The DNA for the CDR3 is TGTGCCAGCAGCGTAGAAGCCCGCTCTGGAAACACCATATATTTT.